Each of the 25 T cell receptor beta chains below was sequenced from the same sample in a study of shared clonotypes between healthy human individuals. The assay was immunoSEQ multiplex PCR, and TCRdb's table has in-frame clones only and misses some. This table has 2 million to 2.5 million clones, around 95% appearing once. The sample taken for sequencing was naive CD4+ T cells sorted from blood. Subset noted: CD45RA+ positively selected. Receptor source: a young man in good health.

The chain employs TRBV10-3 and TRBJ1-6; possible D gene TRBD1, 6 bases. V was clipped by 10 bases and J by 7 bases, with 11 bases between them. The germline V gene encodes CDR1 ENHRY and CDR2 SYGVKD. CDR3 size: 12 residues. The CDR3 is CATTRGNSPLHF. The CDR3, as DNA: TGTGCCACTACGAGGGGGAATTCACCCCTCCACTTT.

This clone has a single count. The chain joins TRBV5-1 to TRBJ2-1; TRBD2 matches 13 bases. The CDR3 runs 17 residues. CDR1 is SGHRS and CDR2 is YFSETQ in the germline V gene. The ends lost 4 bases at V and 0 bases at J; junction bases unmatched: 4. CDR3 residues: CASSPGLAGSSYNEQFF. The CDR3 DNA is TGCGCCAGCAGCCCGGGACTAGCGGGAAGCTCCTACAATGAGCAGTTCTTC.

CDR3 DNA sequence: TGCGCCAGCAGCTCGCGGGCGGGGGCTAGCACAGATACGCAGTATTTT. As protein: CASSSRAGASTDTQYF. The chain has TRBV5-1 and TRBJ2-3; the D gene is possibly TRBD2 (7 bases). The V end was cut by 3 bases, the J end by 0 bases, with 14 bases between. The germline V gene encodes CDR1 SGHRS and CDR2 YFSETQ. The CDR3 runs 16 residues.

CDR3: CASSAAQPREKLFF. For the CDR3, the DNA is TGTGCCAGCAGTGCCGCTCAGCCCCGTGAAAAACTGTTTTTT. This rearrangement joins TRBV28 to TRBJ1-4; D is undetermined. Germline assignment: CDR1 MDHEN and CDR2 SYDVKM. The CDR3 runs to 14 residues. V was cut by 5 bases and J by 7 bases, with 14 bases left in between.

The chain uses TRBV14 and TRBJ2-1, with TRBD1 identical over 8 bases. With 1 base clipped from V and 2 bases from J, the junction kept 1 base outside the gene matches. The CDR3 consists of 15 residues. Germline V lookup: CDR1 SGHDN, CDR2 FVKESK. The CDR3: CASSQGTGTYNEQFF. For the CDR3, the DNA is TGTGCCAGCAGCCAAGGGACAGGGACCTACAATGAGCAGTTCTTC.

J is TRBJ2-3 and V is TRBV29-1; 7 bases align to TRBD2. CDR1 is SQVTM and CDR2 is ANQGSEA in the germline V gene. The CDR3 is made up of 15 amino acids. Trimming at V came to 6 bases and at J to 0 bases, leaving 9 bases not matched to a gene. The CDR3 sequence: CSVDRLAGSTDTQYF. Here the CDR3 DNA reads TGCAGCGTCGATAGACTAGCCGGGAGCACAGATACGCAGTATTTT.

V is TRBV25-1 and J is TRBJ2-5; possible D gene TRBD2, 6 bases. V lost 4 bases and J 5 bases, leaving 17 bases between the germline ends. This CDR3 is 15 amino acids long. Looked up from germline, CDR1 is MGHDK and CDR2 is SYGVNS. The CDR3 nucleotides are TGTGCCAGCAGTGTCACCCAGGGAGGTATTGAGACCCAGTACTTC. It specifies CASSVTQGGIETQYF.

The V and J genes are TRBV5-6 and TRBJ2-3; 8 bases map to TRBD2. Unmatched junction bases numbered 8, after V lost 4 bases and J lost 1 base. This CDR3 comprises 16 residues. Looked up from germline, CDR1 is SGHDT and CDR2 is YYEEEE. The CDR3 sequence is CASSEVAGIGTDTQYF. CDR3 bases: TGTGCCAGCAGCGAAGTAGCGGGAATTGGCACAGATACGCAGTATTTT. Looking up the rest from reference TRBV5-6 and TRBJ2-3 gives the full variable domain: DAGVTQSPTHLIKTRGQQVTLRCSPKSGHDTVSWYQQALGQGPQFIFQYYEEEERQRGNFPDRFSGHQFPNYSSELNVNALLLGDSALYLCASSEVAGIGTDTQYFGPGTRLTVL.

The gene calls are TRBV7-9 and TRBJ2-7; 7 bases agree with TRBD1. The V and J ends lost 5 bases and 2 bases, in that order; junction bases with no gene match: 3. Germline CDR1 and CDR2: SEHNR and FQNEAQ (reference sequence). This CDR3 contains 13 residues. Here the CDR3 DNA reads TGTGCCAGCAGCCTTGACAGGGCCTACGAGCAGTACTTC. Residues: CASSLDRAYEQYF.

Of note for this clone: The sample carries other DNA sequences with the same CDR3. The chain couples TRBV2 to TRBJ1-2; 7 positions agree with TRBD1. With 6 bases clipped from V and 7 bases from J, the junction kept 2 bases outside the gene matches. The V gene's germline CDR1 is SNHLY and CDR2 FYNNEI. The CDR3 is made up of 11 amino acids. The CDR3 here is CASRAGGGYTF. CDR3 in DNA: TGTGCCAGCAGGGCAGGGGGTGGCTACACCTTC.

CDR3 loop: CASSIGQPGISGYGYTF. In DNA form, the CDR3 reads TGTGCCAGTAGTATAGGACAACCGGGGATCTCCGGCTATGGCTACACCTTC. The chain combines TRBV19 with TRBJ1-2; D is undetermined. Trimming pared 1 base from V and 4 bases from J, leaving 19 bases between. CDR1 and CDR2 (germline): LNHDA, SQIVND (reference sequence). The CDR3 contains 17 residues.

CDR3 bases: TGTGCCAGCTCGCCCCAGACGGATAGCTCCTACGAGCAGTACTTC. Amino acids: CASSPQTDSSYEQYF. The rearrangement links TRBV18 to TRBJ2-7, with D hard to call. The CDR3 spans 15 residues. The V end lost 6 bases, the J end lost 0 bases, and 15 bases lay between the germline ends. Germline V gives CDR1 KGHSH, CDR2 LQKENI.

The chain employs TRBV19 and TRBJ2-5; 8 bases fit TRBD2. CDR3 length: 16 residues. Per germline, CDR1 LNHDA and CDR2 SQIVND (reference sequence). With 1 base clipped from V and 4 bases from J, the junction kept 8 bases outside the gene matches. The CDR3 loop reads CASSIAPSGGRETQYF. The CDR3 nucleotides read TGTGCCAGTAGTATAGCCCCCTCGGGGGGGAGAGAGACCCAGTACTTC. The whole variable domain, filled in from reference TRBV19 and TRBJ2-5, reads DGGITQSPKYLFRKEGQNVTLSCEQNLNHDAMYWYRQDPGQGLRLIYYSQIVNDFQKGDIAEGYSVSREKKESFPLTVTSAQKNPTAFYLCASSIAPSGGRETQYFGPGTRLLVL.

DNA for the CDR3: TGTGCCAGCAGCTTATATGGGGGCGGGAGCGGGACCTACGAGCAGTACTTC. Translating gives CASSLYGGGSGTYEQYF. This sequence joins TRBV7-6 and TRBJ2-7; maybe TRBD2 (7 bases). V shed 2 bases and J shed 2 bases, with 19 bases lying between them. There are 17 residues in the CDR3. Germline CDR1 reads SGHVS; CDR2 reads FNYEAQ. The full variable domain, completed using reference TRBV7-6 and TRBJ2-7, is GAGVSQSPRYKVTKRGQDVALRCDPISGHVSLYWYRQALGQGPEFLTYFNYEAQQDKSGLPNDRFSAERPEGSISTLTIQRTEQRDSAMYRCASSLYGGGSGTYEQYFGPGTRLTVT.

With regard to this clone: Other DNA sequences in this sample translate to the same CDR3. V usage is TRBV10-1 and J usage is TRBJ1-1; no firm D call. CDR3 length: 13 residues. Germline loops: CDR1 WNHNN, CDR2 SYGVQD (reference sequence). V dropped 0 bases and J dropped 2 bases, with 4 bases sitting between them. CDR3 sequence (DNA): TGCGCCAGCAGTGAGTCGGGAAACACTGAAGCTTTCTTT. Residues: CASSESGNTEAFF.

CDR3 nucleotides: TGTGCCAGCAGTGAACTGGGAACTCTTTACGAGCAGTACTTC. Amino acid sequence: CASSELGTLYEQYF. V usage is TRBV6-1 and J usage is TRBJ2-7; D not certain. V was trimmed by 2 bases and J by 4 bases, leaving 12 bases between them. The germline V gene encodes CDR1 MNHNS and CDR2 SASEGT. There are 14 residues in the CDR3.

V usage is TRBV5-1 and J usage is TRBJ1-2, with TRBD1 matching over 7 bases. The trim removed 4 bases at V and 4 bases at J, leaving 7 bases unmatched. CDR1 is SGHRS and CDR2 is YFSETQ in the germline V gene. This CDR3 spans 14 amino acids. CDR3 protein: CASSGGGGPYGYTF. DNA of the CDR3: TGCGCCAGCAGCGGAGGAGGGGGCCCCTATGGCTACACCTTC.

The CDR3 reads CASSWTGTDEKLFF. The CDR3, as DNA: TGCGCCAGCAGCTGGACCGGGACGGATGAAAAACTGTTTTTT. The chain recombines TRBV5-1 with TRBJ1-4, with a weak D call TRBD1 (5 bases). The CDR3 covers 14 residues. The germline V gene has CDR1 SGHRS and CDR2 YFSETQ. The ends were cut back, 3 bases at V and 6 bases at J, with 12 bases in the middle. The full variable domain, completed using reference TRBV5-1 and TRBJ1-4, is KAGVTQTPRYLIKTRGQQVTLSCSPISGHRSVSWYQQTPGQGLQFLFEYFSETQRNKGNFPGRFSGRQFSNSRSEMNVSTLELGDSALYLCASSWTGTDEKLFFGSGTQLSVL.

The V and J genes are TRBV19 and TRBJ2-6, with TRBD2 matching over 16 bases. The CDR3 extends over 20 amino acids. Germline CDR1 is LNHDA and CDR2 is SQIVND (reference sequence). V dropped 5 bases and J dropped 2; count of bases not matched to a gene: 9. CDR3 sequence: CASSSLPGLAGGAGANVLTF. In DNA form, the CDR3 reads TGTGCCAGTAGTTCGTTACCGGGACTAGCGGGAGGGGCTGGGGCCAACGTCCTGACTTTC.

The V call is TRBV5-1, the J call TRBJ2-3; 8 nucleotides line up with TRBD2. Germline trimming cut 4 bases from V and 2 bases from J; bases unmatched to any gene: 12. This CDR3 is 17 amino acids long. Germline CDR1 is SGHRS and CDR2 is YFSETQ. DNA of the CDR3: TGCGCCAGCAGCGCCGCCGTAGCGGGACTTTCCACAGATACGCAGTATTTT. This gives the protein CASSAAVAGLSTDTQYF.

This CDR3 is CSVEPGPAAYGYTF. DNA of the CDR3: TGCAGCGTTGAGCCGGGCCCAGCGGCCTATGGCTACACCTTC. V gene TRBV29-1 combines with J gene TRBJ1-2; D uncertain. The CDR3 runs 14 residues. The V gene's germline CDR1 is SQVTM and CDR2 ANQGSEA. V shed 3 bases and J shed 4 bases, with 15 bases lying between them.

The rearrangement joins TRBV10-2 to TRBJ2-2, with 11 bases matching TRBD1. Germline lookup yields CDR1 WSHSY and CDR2 SAAADI. CDR3 length: 15 residues. Trimming cost V 8 bases and J 4 bases; bases outside gene matches: 6. DNA for the CDR3: TGCGCCAGCGCTACCGGGACAGGGGGCACCGGGGAGCTGTTTTTT. This translates into CASATGTGGTGELFF.

This clone was observed a single time. This chain uses TRBV5-1 with TRBJ2-1; 7 nucleotides line up with TRBD2. V trimming: 3 bases; J trimming: 0 bases; junction bases outside the gene matches: 6. CDR1 SGHRS and CDR2 YFSETQ come from the germline V gene. The CDR3 is made up of 16 amino acids. CDR3 loop: CASSSGLSYSYNEQFF. As DNA, the CDR3 is TGCGCCAGCAGCTCGGGACTATCATACTCCTACAATGAGCAGTTCTTC.

The V call is TRBV5-4, the J call TRBJ2-5, with D unresolved. The V end was cut by 0 bases, the J end by 0 bases, with 6 bases between. The CDR3 has 14 residues. Per germline, CDR1 SGHNT and CDR2 YYREEE (reference sequence). The DNA of the CDR3 is TGTGCCAGCAGCTTGGGAGCGAACCAAGAGACCCAGTACTTC. Translation gives CASSLGANQETQYF.

The chain employs TRBV19 and TRBJ1-5; no clear D gene. The V and J ends lost 5 bases and 2 bases respectively, with 10 bases between them. Per the germline V gene, CDR1 is LNHDA and CDR2 is SQIVND (reference sequence). This CDR3 is built from 14 residues. CDR3 sequence reads: CASSAPPGNQPQHF. The CDR3 DNA follows: TGTGCCAGTAGTGCGCCACCCGGCAATCAGCCCCAGCATTTT.